The source of this T cell receptor (beta chain) is a study of STAT5B mutations in CD4+ large granular lymphocyte leukemia. Controls came from buffy coats of healthy blood donors. The protocol was immunoSEQ multiplex PCR, while the TCRdb copy is restricted to in-frame clones and leaves out a portion. The table records about 38,000 clones, 70% to 90% of them present only once. Sequenced input: CD4+ T cells from blood buffy coats. This TCR came from a human donor in good health.

The CDR3 is CASSRIGGSSTEAFF. DNA of the CDR3: TGTGCCAGCAGCCGAATCGGAGGGTCGAGCACTGAAGCTTTCTTT. This rearrangement joins TRBV14 to TRBJ1-1; no definite D call. The length of the CDR3 is 15 residues. CDR1 and CDR2 from the germline V gene are SGHDN and FVKESK. Trimming took 4 bases from V and 4 from J, leaving 16 bases between them.